These 2 T cell receptor beta chains were all obtained from the same sample, sequenced in a study of shared clonotypes between healthy human individuals (dated by TCRdb to the early 2020s). Library method: the immunoSEQ multiplex PCR assay. In its TCRdb copy, this immuneACCESS table keeps in-frame sequences only and misses some clones. Where compared with another copy, unresolved V genes explain less than half of these, and the others have no known cause. The sample contains around 550,000 clones, about 96% of them found a single time. Roughly 0.06% of the sample rests with the top ten. The sequenced material came from naive CD4+ T cells sorted from blood. The cell subset or site tag for this specimen amounts to: CD45RA+ positively selected. The receptors shown here come from a woman in her twenties or thirties in good health.

The genes are TRBV11-2 and TRBJ2-2, with TRBD2 matching over 8 bases. Looked up from germline, CDR1 is SGHAT and CDR2 is FQNNGV. The CDR3 length is 18 residues. V lost 5 bases to trimming and J lost 0 bases; unmatched junction nucleotides: 11. CDR3 coding DNA: TGTGCCAGCAGCCCACGGACTAGCCAAAGTACGAACACCGGGGAGCTGTTTTTT. Encoded protein: CASSPRTSQSTNTGELFF.

The genes are TRBV7-8 and TRBJ2-7; a possible D gene is TRBD2 (6 bases). The CDR3 covers 15 residues. Germline V lookup: CDR1 SGHVS, CDR2 FQNEAQ. With 5 bases removed from V and 6 bases from J, the gap between germline ends came to 20 bases. CDR3 sequence: CASSATRPILREQYF. In DNA form, the CDR3 reads TGTGCCAGCAGCGCGACTAGACCAATACTACGCGAGCAGTACTTC. The entire variable domain, with the rest obtained from reference TRBV7-8 and TRBJ2-7, is as follows: GAGVSQSPRYKVAKRGQDVALRCDPISGHVSLFWYQQALGQGPEFLTYFQNEAQLDKSGLPSDRFFAERPEGSVSTLKIQRTQQEDSAVYLCASSATRPILREQYFGPGTRLTVT.